What follows are 14 T cell receptor beta chains derived from one specimen sequenced in a study of T cells after yellow fever vaccination. Using its own MiXCR run on the 5' RACE reads, TCRdb lists one record per CDR3 protein. The sample comprises approximately 330,000 distinct CDR3 sequences, roughly an eighth of which are singletons, and roughly 3% rests with the top ten. This specimen consisted of CD4+ T cells sorted from PBMCs, obtained 15 days after the yellow fever booster vaccination. All receptors come from a man younger than 35 who received the YFV17D yellow fever vaccine.

The rearrangement uses TRBV5-1 and TRBJ1-1; D remains ambiguous. Trimming shortened V by 7 bases and J by 1 base, and 11 bases separated the two germline ends. The germline V gene has CDR1 SGHRS and CDR2 YFSETQ. This CDR3 has 13 residues. CDR3: CASQLQQNTEAFF. For the CDR3, the DNA is TGCGCCAGCCAACTCCAACAGAACACTGAAGCTTTCTTT.

This clonotype has ten or more counts. V is TRBV18 and J is TRBJ2-7; 9 bases match TRBD1. This CDR3 region has 15 residues. From germline, CDR1 is KGHSH and CDR2 LQKENI. J was trimmed by 2 bases and V by 4 bases; bases with no gene match: 6. CDR3: CASSHRGQGTYEQYV. The CDR3 nucleotides are TGTGCCAGCTCACACAGGGGGCAAGGGACCTACGAGCAGTACGTC.

This clonotype turned up a few times. The rearrangement joins TRBV5-8 to TRBJ2-1; 9 bases agree with TRBD1. CDR3 length: 14 amino acids. V was pared by 2 bases and J by 5 bases, with 2 bases of the junction left unmatched. CDR1 and CDR2 (germline): SGHTS, YDEGEE. CDR3 sequence (DNA): TGTGCCAGCAGCTTTGGGACAGGGAACAATGAGCAGTTCTTC. Its protein product is CASSFGTGNNEQFF.

This clonotype was seen a handful of times. This chain uses TRBV6-5 with TRBJ1-6, with D uncertain. Looked up from germline, CDR1 is MNHEY and CDR2 is SVGAGI. V was clipped by 5 bases and J by 6 bases, with 17 bases between them. The CDR3 has 16 residues. In nucleotides, the CDR3 is TGTGCCAGCAGTATTAGCTTTTACGAGCGTAATTCACCCCTCCACTTT. Protein: CASSISFYERNSPLHF.

This chain joins TRBV7-2 and TRBJ2-1, with a tentative D call TRBD2 (6 bases). CDR1 SGHTA and CDR2 FQGNSA come from the germline V gene. Trimming removed 5 bases at V and 3 bases at J, with 20 bases between. CDR3 length: 17 residues. CDR3 sequence: CASSPDQGLSYYNEQFF. CDR3 DNA sequence: TGTGCCAGCAGCCCAGACCAGGGACTTTCCTACTACAATGAGCAGTTCTTC.

This clonotype was counted between two and nine times. The V and J genes are TRBV19 and TRBJ1-2; 8 nucleotides line up with TRBD1. This CDR3 contains 12 residues. Germline trimming cut 10 bases from V and 6 bases from J; bases unmatched to any gene: 7. Germline CDR1 and CDR2: LNHDA and SQIVND (reference sequence). For the CDR3, the DNA is TGTGCCACCTTCAGGGGGCCGCATGGCTACACCTTC. Translated, it gives CATFRGPHGYTF.

This clonotype showed up just a few times. V gene TRBV24-1 combines with J gene TRBJ2-5; no clear D gene. Trimming shortened V by 3 bases and J by 5 bases, and 6 bases separated the two germline ends. In germline, CDR1 is KGHDR, CDR2 SFDVKD. CDR3 length equals 12 residues. CDR3 sequence (DNA): TGTGCCACCAGTGATGATCGGGAGACCCAGTACTTC. Translated: CATSDDRETQYF.

The chain links TRBV5-1 to TRBJ2-7, with 11 bases aligning to TRBD2. Germline trimming cut 3 bases from V and 2 bases from J; bases unmatched to any gene: 4. CDR1 is SGHRS and CDR2 is YFSETQ in the germline V gene. This CDR3 has 15 residues. CDR3 sequence: CASSSMTSGAYEQYF. In DNA form, the CDR3 reads TGCGCCAGCAGCTCGATGACTAGCGGGGCCTACGAGCAGTACTTC.

The rearrangement uses TRBV7-8 and TRBJ2-7, with TRBD1 matching over 7 bases. V was pared by 1 base and J by 2 bases, with 11 bases of the junction left unmatched. Germline V lookup: CDR1 SGHVS, CDR2 FQNEAQ. The CDR3 totals 17 residues. The CDR3 loop is CASSLGAGTVSTYEQYF. CDR3 coding DNA: TGTGCCAGCAGCTTAGGTGCCGGGACAGTCTCTACCTACGAGCAGTACTTC.

The chain uses TRBV18 and TRBJ1-2; possibly TRBD1 for D (5 bases). This CDR3 has 16 amino acids. Germline V lookup: CDR1 KGHSH, CDR2 LQKENI. Trimming shortened V by 1 base and J by 2 bases, and 14 bases separated the two germline ends. The CDR3 coding sequence is TGTGCCAGCTCACCACTTCCAGGGAGTAGGAACTATGGCTACACCTTC. Protein product: CASSPLPGSRNYGYTF.

This clonotype showed up just a few times. The rearrangement joins TRBV3-1 to TRBJ1-1; unclear D gene. This CDR3 has 14 residues. V was clipped by 7 bases and J by 1 base, with 13 bases between them. CDR1 is LGHDT, CDR2 YNNKEL, per germline (reference sequence). The CDR3 DNA reads TGTGCCAGCACCCCCCGATCGGGGAACACTGAAGCTTTCTTT. It codes for CASTPRSGNTEAFF.

DNA of the CDR3: TGTGCCAGCTCGCCCGACCGGAGTAACTATGGCTACACCTTC. This translates into CASSPDRSNYGYTF. V usage is TRBV18 and J usage is TRBJ1-2; D ambiguous. The germline V gene encodes CDR1 KGHSH and CDR2 LQKENI. The CDR3 sequence is 14 residues long. With 6 bases removed from V and 1 base from J, the gap between germline ends came to 12 bases.

The chain couples TRBV5-1 to TRBJ1-1; D call uncertain. This CDR3 is 15 amino acids long. Between the trimmed V and J ends, which lost 0 bases and 5 bases, there was a span of 14 bases. CDR1 is SGHRS, CDR2 YFSETQ, per germline. The CDR3 region has the DNA TGCGCCAGCAGCTTGGCCGGCGTCCCTCTGACTGAAGCTTTCTTT. Protein product: CASSLAGVPLTEAFF.

The chain recombines TRBV2 with TRBJ2-3; the match to TRBD2 covers 14 bases. The V gene's germline CDR1 is SNHLY and CDR2 FYNNEI. The CDR3 runs to 16 residues. The ends lost 6 bases at V and 1 base at J; junction bases unmatched: 3. The CDR3 region has the DNA TGTGCCAGCAGGCCGGGACTAGCGGGGGGCACAGATACGCAGTATTTT. Protein product: CASRPGLAGGTDTQYF.